The source of this T cell receptor (beta chain) is a study of T cells in Graves' hyperthyroidism and ophthalmopathy. Comment on this clonotype: Antigen specificity is unknown.

RNA transcripts served as the template for amplifying TCR beta CDR3 regions. The HTBI primer set served for first-round RT-PCR of the TCR CDR3. Using its own MiXCR run on the multiplex PCR reads, TCRdb lists one record per CDR3 protein. There are fewer than 200,000 distinct CDR3 sequences in the sample; 9.4% occur only once, and around 20% lies in the top ten. Study results and caveats: Ophthalmopathy prediction by the model preceded onset by a median about 6.8 months.

V was cut by 3 bases and J by 2 bases, with 10 bases left in between. The germline CDR1 and CDR2 sequences are GTSNPN and SVGIG (reference sequence). The CDR3 consists of 13 residues. Sequencing input: blood. The chain couples TRBV30 to TRBJ1-2; D gene ambiguous. The receptor was isolated from a woman between 18 and 29 years old with Graves' hyperthyroidism that later progressed to Graves' ophthalmopathy. The CDR3 region has the DNA TGTGCCTGGAGGTCGGTTTTCAACTATGGCTACACCTTC. This gives the protein CAWRSVFNYGYTF.